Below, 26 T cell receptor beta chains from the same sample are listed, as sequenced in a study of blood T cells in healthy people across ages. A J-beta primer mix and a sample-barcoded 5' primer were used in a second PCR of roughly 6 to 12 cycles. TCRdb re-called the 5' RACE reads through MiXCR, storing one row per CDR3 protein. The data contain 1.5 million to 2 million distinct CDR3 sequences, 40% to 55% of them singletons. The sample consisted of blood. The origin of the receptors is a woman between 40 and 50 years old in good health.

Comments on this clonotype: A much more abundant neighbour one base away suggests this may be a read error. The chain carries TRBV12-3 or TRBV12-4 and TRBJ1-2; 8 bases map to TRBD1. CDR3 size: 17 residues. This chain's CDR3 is CASSLSTGGLFNDGYTF. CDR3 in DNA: TGTGCCAGCAGTTTAAGTACAGGGGGACTTTTTAACGATGGCTACACCTTC.

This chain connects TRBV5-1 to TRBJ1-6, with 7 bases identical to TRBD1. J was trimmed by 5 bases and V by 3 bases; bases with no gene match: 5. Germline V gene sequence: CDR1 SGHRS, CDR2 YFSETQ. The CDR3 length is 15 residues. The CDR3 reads CASSSSTGDNSPLHF. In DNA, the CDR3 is TGCGCCAGCAGCTCGAGCACAGGGGATAATTCACCCCTCCACTTT.

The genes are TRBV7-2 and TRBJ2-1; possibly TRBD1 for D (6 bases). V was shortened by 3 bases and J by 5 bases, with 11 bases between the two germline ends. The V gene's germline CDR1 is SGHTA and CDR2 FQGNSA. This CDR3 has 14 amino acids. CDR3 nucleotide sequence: TGTGCCAGCAGCTTTGGGGGCAGCGACAATGAGCAGTTCTTC. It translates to CASSFGGSDNEQFF.

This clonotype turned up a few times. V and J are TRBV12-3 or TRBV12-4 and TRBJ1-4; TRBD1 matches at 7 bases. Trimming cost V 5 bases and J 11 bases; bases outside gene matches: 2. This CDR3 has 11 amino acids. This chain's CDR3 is CASSKDRKLFF. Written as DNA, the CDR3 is TGTGCCAGCAGTAAGGACAGGAAACTGTTTTTT.

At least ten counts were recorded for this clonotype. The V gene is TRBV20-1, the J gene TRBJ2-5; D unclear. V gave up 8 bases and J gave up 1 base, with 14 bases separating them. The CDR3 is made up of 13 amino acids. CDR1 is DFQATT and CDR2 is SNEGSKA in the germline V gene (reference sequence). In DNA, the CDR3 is TGCAGTTCTCTCCGGCCAACCCAAGAGACCCAGTACTTC. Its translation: CSSLRPTQETQYF.

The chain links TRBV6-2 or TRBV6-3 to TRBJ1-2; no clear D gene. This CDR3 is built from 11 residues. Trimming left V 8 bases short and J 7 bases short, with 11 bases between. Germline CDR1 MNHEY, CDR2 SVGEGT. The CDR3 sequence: CASGQGGGYTF. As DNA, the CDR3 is TGTGCCAGCGGCCAAGGTGGTGGCTACACCTTC.

CDR3 DNA: TGTGCCAGCAGTACCCCTAAGCGGGGGGGCCGGGGGACCCAGTACTTC. Residues: CASSTPKRGGRGTQYF. The chain joins TRBV28 to TRBJ2-5, with TRBD2 matching 10 bases. J was trimmed by 7 bases and V by 5 bases; bases with no gene match: 13. In germline, CDR1 is MDHEN, CDR2 SYDVKM. This CDR3 has 16 residues.

CDR3 in amino acids: CATSQVGRGTVQYF. In DNA, the CDR3 is TGTGCCACCAGCCAAGTTGGTAGGGGCACCGTTCAGTACTTC. The chain has TRBV15 and TRBJ2-4; weak D call: TRBD1 (5 bases). The CDR3 runs to 14 residues. Germline lookup yields CDR1 LNHNV and CDR2 YYDKDF (reference sequence). V lost 5 bases and J 11 bases, leaving 19 bases between the germline ends.

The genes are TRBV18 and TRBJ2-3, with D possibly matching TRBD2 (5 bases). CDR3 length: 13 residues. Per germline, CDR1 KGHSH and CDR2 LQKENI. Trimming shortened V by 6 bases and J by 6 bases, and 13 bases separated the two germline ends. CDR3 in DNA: TGTGCCAGCTCGGACGGGGTCGTCGATACGCAGTATTTT. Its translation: CASSDGVVDTQYF. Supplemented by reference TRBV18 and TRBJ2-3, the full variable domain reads NAGVMQNPRHLVRRRGQEARLRCSPMKGHSHVYWYRQLPEEGLKFMVYLQKENIIDESGMPKERFSAEFPKEGPSILRIQQVVRGDSAAYFCASSDGVVDTQYFGPGTRLTVL.

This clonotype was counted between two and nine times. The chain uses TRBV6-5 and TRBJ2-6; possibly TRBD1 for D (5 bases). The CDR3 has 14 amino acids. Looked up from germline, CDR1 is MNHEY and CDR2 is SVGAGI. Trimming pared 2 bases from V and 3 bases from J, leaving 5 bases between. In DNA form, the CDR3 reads TGTGCCAGCAGTTACAGGGGTGGGGCCAACGTCCTGACTTTC. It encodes CASSYRGGANVLTF.

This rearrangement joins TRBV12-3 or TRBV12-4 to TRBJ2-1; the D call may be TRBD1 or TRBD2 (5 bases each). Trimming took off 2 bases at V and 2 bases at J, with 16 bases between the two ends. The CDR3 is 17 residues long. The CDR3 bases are TGTGCCAGCAGTTTACGAGCATTGGGGGTTCCCTACAATGAGCAGTTCTTC. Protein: CASSLRALGVPYNEQFF.

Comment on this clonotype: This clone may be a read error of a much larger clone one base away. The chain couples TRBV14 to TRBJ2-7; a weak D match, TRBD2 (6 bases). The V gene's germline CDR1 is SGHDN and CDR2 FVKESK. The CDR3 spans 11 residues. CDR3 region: CASSQASEQCF. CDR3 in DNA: TGTGCCAGCAGCCAAGCTAGCGAGCAGTGCTTC.

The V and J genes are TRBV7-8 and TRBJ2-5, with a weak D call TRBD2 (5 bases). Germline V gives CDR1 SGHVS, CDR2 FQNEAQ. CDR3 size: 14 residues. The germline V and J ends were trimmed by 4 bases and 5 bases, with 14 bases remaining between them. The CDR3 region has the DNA TGTGCCAGCAGCTCGGACTTAGCTGCGGAGACCCAGTACTTC. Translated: CASSSDLAAETQYF.

CDR3 in amino acids: CASQWTGGYTF. The DNA of the CDR3 is TGTGCCAGCCAGTGGACGGGCGGCTACACCTTC. The chain joins TRBV6-2 or TRBV6-3 to TRBJ1-2; no clear D gene. The CDR3 is 11 residues long. The V and J ends lost 8 bases and 8 bases respectively, with 12 bases between them. Germline V lookup: CDR1 MNHEY, CDR2 SVGEGT.

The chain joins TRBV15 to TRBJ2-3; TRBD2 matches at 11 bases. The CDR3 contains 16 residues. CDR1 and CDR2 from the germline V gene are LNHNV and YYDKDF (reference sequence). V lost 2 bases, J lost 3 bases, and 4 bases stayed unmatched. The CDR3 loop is CATSRKGLAATDTQYF. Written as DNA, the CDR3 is TGTGCCACCAGCAGAAAGGGACTAGCGGCGACAGATACGCAGTATTTT.

Here the CDR3 reads CASSFTDRNQETQYF. Here the CDR3 DNA reads TGTGCCAGCAGCTTTACCGACAGGAACCAAGAGACCCAGTACTTC. The chain recombines TRBV7-2 with TRBJ2-5; maybe TRBD1 (6 bases). Germline V gene sequence: CDR1 SGHTA, CDR2 FQGNSA. The CDR3 loop spans 15 amino acids. Trimming cost V 3 bases and J 0 bases, with 11 bases left between them.

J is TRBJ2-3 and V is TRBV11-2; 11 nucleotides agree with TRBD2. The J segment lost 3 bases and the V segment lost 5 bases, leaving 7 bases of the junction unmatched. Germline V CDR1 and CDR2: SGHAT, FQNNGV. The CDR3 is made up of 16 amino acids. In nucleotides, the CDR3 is TGTGCCAGCAGCCACTTTAGCGGGGGGGCAACAGATACGCAGTATTTT. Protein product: CASSHFSGGATDTQYF.

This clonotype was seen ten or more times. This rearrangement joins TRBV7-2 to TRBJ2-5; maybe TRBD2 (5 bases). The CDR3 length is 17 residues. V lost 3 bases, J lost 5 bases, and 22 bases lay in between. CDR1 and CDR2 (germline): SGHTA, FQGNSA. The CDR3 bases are TGTGCCAGCAGCTTGGTTGGTAGCGTCTCGGTTCGGGAGACCCAGTACTTC. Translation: CASSLVGSVSVRETQYF.

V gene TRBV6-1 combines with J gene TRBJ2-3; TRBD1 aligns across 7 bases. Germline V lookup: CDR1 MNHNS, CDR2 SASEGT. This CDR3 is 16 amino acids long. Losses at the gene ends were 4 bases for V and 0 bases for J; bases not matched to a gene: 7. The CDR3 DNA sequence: TGTGCCAGCAGTGGGGCCGGGACAGAAAGCACAGATACGCAGTATTTT. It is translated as CASSGAGTESTDTQYF.

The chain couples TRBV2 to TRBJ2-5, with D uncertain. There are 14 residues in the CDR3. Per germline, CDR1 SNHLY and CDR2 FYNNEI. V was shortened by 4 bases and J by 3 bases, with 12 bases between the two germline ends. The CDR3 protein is CASSAMTHEETQYF. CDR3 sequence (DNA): TGTGCCAGCAGTGCAATGACTCACGAAGAGACCCAGTACTTC.

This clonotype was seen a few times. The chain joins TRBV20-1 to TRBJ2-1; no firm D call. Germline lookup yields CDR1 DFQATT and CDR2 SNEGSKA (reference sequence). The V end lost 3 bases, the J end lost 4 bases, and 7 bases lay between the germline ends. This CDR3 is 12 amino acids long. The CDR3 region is CSASHQYNEQFF. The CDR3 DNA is TGCAGTGCTAGCCACCAATACAATGAGCAGTTCTTC.

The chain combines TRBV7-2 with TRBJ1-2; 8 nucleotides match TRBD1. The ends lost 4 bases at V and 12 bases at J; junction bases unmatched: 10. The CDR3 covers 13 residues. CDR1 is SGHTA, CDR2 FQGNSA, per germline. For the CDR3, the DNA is TGTGCCAGCAGCTCCGGGACAGGCTTTTGGGACACCTTC. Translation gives CASSSGTGFWDTF.

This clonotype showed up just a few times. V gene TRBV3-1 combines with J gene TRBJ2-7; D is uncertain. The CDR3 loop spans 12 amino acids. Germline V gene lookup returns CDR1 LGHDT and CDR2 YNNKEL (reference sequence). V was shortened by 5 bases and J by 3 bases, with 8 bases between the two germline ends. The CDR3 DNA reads TGTGCCAGCAGCGGAACTATCTACGAGCAGTACTTC. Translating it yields CASSGTIYEQYF.

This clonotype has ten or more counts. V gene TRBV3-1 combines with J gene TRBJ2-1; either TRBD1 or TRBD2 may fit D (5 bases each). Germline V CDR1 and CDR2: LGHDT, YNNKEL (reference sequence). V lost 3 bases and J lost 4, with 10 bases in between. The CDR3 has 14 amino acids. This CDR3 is CASSHSGGYNEQFF. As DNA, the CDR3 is TGTGCCAGCAGCCACTCTGGGGGATACAATGAGCAGTTCTTC.

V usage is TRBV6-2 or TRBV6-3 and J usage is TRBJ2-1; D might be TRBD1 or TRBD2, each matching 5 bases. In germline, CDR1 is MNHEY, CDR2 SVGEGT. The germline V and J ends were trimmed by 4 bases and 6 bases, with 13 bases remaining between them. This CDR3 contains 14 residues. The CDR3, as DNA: TGTGCCAGCAGTTTAACCGGGACCACCAATGAGCAGTTCTTC. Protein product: CASSLTGTTNEQFF.

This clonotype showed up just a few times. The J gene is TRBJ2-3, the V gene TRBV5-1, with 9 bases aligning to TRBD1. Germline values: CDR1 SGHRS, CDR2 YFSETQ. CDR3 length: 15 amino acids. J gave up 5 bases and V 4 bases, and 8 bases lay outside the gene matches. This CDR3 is CASSPGTGSGDTQYF. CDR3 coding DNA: TGCGCCAGCAGCCCAGGGACAGGGTCAGGAGATACGCAGTATTTT. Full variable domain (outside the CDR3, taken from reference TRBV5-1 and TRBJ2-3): KAGVTQTPRYLIKTRGQQVTLSCSPISGHRSVSWYQQTPGQGLQFLFEYFSETQRNKGNFPGRFSGRQFSNSRSEMNVSTLELGDSALYLCASSPGTGSGDTQYFGPGTRLTVL.